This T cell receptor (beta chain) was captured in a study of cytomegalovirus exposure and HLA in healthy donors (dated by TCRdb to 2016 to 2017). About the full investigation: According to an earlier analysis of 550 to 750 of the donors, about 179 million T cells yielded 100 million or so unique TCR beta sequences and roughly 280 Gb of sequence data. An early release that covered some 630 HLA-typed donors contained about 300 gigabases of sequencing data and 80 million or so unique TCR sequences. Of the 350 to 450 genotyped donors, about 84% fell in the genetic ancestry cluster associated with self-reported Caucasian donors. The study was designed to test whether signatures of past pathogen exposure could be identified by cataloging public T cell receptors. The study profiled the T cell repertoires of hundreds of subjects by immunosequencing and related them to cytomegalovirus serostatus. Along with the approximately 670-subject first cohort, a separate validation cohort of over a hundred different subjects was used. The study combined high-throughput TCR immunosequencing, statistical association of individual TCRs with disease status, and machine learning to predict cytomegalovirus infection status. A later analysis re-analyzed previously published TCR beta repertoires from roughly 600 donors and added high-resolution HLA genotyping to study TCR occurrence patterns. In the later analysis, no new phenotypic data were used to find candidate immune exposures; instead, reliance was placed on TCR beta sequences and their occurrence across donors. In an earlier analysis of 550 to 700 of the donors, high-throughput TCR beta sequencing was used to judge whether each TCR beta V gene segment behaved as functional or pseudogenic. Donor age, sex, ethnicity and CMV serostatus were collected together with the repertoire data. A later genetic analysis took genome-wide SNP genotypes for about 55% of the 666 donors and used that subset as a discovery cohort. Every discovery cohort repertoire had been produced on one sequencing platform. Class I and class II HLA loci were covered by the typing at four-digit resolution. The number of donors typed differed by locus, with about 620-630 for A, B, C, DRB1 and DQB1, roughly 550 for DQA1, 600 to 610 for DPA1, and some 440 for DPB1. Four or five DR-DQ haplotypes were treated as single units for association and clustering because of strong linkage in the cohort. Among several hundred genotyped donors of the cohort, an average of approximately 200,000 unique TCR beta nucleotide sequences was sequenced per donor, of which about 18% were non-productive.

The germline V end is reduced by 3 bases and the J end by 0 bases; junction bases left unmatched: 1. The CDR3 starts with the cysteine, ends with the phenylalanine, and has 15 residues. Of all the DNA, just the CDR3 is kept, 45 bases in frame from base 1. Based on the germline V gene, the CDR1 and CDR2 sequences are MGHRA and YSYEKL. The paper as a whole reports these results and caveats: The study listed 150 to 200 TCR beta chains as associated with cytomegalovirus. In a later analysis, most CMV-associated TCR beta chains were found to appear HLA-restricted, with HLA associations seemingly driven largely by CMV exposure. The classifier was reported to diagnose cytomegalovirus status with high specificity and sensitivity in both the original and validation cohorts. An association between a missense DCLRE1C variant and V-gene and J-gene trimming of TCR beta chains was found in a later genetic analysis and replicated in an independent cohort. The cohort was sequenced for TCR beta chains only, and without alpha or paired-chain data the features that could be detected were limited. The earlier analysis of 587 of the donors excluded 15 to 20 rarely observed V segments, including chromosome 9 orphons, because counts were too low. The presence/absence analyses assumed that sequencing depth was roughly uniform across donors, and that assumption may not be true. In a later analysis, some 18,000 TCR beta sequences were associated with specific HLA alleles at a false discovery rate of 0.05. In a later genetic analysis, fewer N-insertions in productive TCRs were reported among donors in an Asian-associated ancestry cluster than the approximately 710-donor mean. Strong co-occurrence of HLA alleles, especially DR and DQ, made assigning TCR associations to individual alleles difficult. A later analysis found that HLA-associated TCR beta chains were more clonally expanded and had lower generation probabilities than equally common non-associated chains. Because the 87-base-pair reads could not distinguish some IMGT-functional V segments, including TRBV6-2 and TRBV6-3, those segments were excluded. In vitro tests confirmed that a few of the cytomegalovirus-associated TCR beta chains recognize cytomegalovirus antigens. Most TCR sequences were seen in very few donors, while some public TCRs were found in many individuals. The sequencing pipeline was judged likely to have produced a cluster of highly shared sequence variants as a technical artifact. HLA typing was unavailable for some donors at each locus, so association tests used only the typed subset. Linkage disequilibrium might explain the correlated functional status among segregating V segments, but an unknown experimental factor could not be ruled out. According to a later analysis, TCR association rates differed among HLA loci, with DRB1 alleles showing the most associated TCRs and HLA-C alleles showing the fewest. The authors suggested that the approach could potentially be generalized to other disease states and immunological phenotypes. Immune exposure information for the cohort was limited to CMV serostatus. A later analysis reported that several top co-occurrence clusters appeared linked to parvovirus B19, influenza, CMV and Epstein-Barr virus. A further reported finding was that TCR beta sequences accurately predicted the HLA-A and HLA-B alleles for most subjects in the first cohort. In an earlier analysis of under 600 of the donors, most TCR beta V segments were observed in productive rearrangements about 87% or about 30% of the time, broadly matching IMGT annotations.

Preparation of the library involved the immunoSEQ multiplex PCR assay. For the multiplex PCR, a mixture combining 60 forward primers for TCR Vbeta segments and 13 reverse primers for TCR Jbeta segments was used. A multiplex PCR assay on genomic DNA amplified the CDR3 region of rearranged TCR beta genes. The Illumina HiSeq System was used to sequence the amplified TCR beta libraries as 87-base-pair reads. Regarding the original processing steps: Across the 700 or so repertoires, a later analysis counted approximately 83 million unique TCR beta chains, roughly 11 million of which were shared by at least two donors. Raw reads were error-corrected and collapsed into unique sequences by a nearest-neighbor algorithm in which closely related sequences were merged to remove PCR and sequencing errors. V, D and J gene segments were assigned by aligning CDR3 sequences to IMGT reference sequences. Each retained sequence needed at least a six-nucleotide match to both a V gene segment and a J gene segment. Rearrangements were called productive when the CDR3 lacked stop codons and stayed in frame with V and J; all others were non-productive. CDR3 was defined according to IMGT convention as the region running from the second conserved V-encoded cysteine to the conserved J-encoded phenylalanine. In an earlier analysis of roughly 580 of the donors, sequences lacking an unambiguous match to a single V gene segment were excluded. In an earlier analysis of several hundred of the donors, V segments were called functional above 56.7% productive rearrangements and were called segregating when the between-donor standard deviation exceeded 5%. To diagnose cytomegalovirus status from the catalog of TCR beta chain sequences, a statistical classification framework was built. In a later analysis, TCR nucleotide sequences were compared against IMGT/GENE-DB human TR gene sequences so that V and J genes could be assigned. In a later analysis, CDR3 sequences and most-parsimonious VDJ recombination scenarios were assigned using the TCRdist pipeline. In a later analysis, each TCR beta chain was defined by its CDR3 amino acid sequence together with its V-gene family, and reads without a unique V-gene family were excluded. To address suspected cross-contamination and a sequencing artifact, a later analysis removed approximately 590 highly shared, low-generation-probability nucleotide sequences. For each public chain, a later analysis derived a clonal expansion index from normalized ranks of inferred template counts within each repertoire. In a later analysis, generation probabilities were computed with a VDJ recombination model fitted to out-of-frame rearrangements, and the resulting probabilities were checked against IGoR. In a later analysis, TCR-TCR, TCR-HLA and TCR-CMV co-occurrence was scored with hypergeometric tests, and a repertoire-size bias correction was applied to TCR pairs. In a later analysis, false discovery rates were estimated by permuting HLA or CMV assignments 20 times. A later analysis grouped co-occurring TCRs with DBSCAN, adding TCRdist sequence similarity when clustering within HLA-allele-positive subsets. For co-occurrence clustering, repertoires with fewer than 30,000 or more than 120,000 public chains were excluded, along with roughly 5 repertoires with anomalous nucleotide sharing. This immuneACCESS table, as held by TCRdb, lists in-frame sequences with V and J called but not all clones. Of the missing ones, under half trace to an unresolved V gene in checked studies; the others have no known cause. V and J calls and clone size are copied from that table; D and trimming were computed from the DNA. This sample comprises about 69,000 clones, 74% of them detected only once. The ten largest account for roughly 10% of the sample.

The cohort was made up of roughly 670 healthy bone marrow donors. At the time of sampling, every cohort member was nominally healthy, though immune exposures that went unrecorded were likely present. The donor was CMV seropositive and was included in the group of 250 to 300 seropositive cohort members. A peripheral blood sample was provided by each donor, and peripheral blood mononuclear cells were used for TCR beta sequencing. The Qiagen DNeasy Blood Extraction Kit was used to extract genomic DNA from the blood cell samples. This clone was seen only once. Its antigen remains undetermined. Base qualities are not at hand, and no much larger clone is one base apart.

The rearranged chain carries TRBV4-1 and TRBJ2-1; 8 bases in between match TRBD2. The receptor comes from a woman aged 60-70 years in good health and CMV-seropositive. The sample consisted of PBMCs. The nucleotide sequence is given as TGCGCCAGCAGCCAGGGGACTAGCTCCTACAATGAGCAGTTCTTC. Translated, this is CASSQGTSSYNEQFF.